This T cell receptor (beta chain) emerged from a study of cytomegalovirus exposure and HLA in healthy donors. Broader study findings: Productive rates of about 87% or about 30% were seen for most TCR beta V segments in an earlier analysis.

The PCR had 60 Vbeta and 13 Jbeta primers. The table came from immunoSEQ multiplex PCR; TCRdb's copy has only in-frame clones and leaves some out. In the table there are 100,000 or so clones, approximately 70% of which are singletons. Details on this clone: Its antigen remains unknown.

This CDR3 spans 16 amino acids. V was shortened by 5 bases and J by 3 bases, with 17 bases between the two germline ends. Germline CDR1 reads SGHNT; CDR2 reads YENEEA. This rearrangement joins TRBV11-3 to TRBJ1-5; unclear D gene. This sequence originates from a man aged 50 to 60 in good health and CMV-seronegative. The sample consisted of PBMCs. The CDR3 sequence is CASSLTGSLLNQPQHF. The CDR3 DNA reads TGTGCCAGCAGCCTCACCGGGTCCCTACTCAATCAGCCCCAGCATTTT.